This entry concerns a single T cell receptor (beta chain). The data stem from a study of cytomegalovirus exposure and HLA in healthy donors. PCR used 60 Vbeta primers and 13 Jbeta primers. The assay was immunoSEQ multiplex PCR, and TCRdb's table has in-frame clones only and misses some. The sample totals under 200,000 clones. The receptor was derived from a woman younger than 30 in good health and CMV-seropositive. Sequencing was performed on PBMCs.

The CDR3 sequence is CASSDRVGGLDEQYF. In nucleotides, the CDR3 is TGTGCCAGCAGCGACCGGGTTGGAGGGTTGGACGAGCAGTACTTC. The chain couples TRBV7-2 to TRBJ2-7; tentative D call: TRBD2 (6 bases). Germline V gives CDR1 SGHTA, CDR2 FQGNSA. This CDR3 spans 15 amino acids. Trimming shortened V by 5 bases and J by 5 bases, and 19 bases separated the two germline ends.